This TCR beta chain was recorded in a study of shared clonotypes between healthy human individuals. Germline CDR1 is SQVTM and CDR2 is ANQGSEA. This CDR3 is built from 12 residues. Adult donors, all healthy and HIV-negative, had no recent acute infections or vaccinations. Libraries were prepared by immunoSEQ multiplex PCR; TCRdb keeps only in-frame clonotypes and omits some of them. The sample lists about 2.4 million clones; approximately 94% were seen once. Overall study results and limits: Some clonotypes were shared by all four sorted-subset donors, while others were not shared. The non-shared ones had lower generation probabilities than the shared ones. Only blood underwent sampling, and tissue repertoires likely differ. Relative to memory subsets, naive subsets generally showed larger estimated richness.

As concerns this clone: Its antigen is unidentified.

The specimen was naive CD4+ T cells from PBMCs. This sample's subset: CD45RA+ positively selected. The V call is TRBV29-1, the J call TRBJ2-5; 8 bases map to TRBD1. Matching the DNA end better, TRBJ2-7 makes the J call doubtful. This receptor was obtained from a man younger than 35 in good health. Some clones in this sample may be carry-over from other donors' samples. The CDR3 is CSVDQGAGEQYF. CDR3 bases: TGCAGCGTTGATCAGGGGGCTGGCGAGCAGTACTTC.